Below are 17 T cell receptor beta chains sequenced from a single sample in a study of early T cells in non-severe SARS-CoV-2 infection. One entry per CDR3 protein, called by TCRdb with MiXCR from the 5' RACE reads. The data hold 30,000 or so distinct CDR3 sequences, with roughly 6.1% observed a single time. The sequenced sample consisted of whole blood. The receptors derive from an adult who was a healthcare worker with PCR-confirmed SARS-CoV-2 infection or an uninfected control (not recorded which).

This clonotype was observed a handful of times. V gene TRBV18 combines with J gene TRBJ2-7; D is perhaps TRBD2 (6 bases). Trimming removed 0 bases from V and 2 bases from J, with 11 bases in between. CDR1 is KGHSH, CDR2 LQKENI, per germline. This CDR3 is 15 amino acids long. The CDR3 protein is CASSPPGTRPYEQYF. The CDR3 DNA is TGTGCCAGCTCACCACCCGGGACTCGCCCCTACGAGCAGTACTTC.

The chain joins TRBV9 to TRBJ2-2; D is ambiguous. The germline V and J ends were trimmed by 4 bases and 3 bases, with 7 bases remaining between them. The CDR3 is made up of 13 amino acids. CDR1 SGDLS and CDR2 YYNGEE come from the germline V gene. In nucleotides, the CDR3 is TGTGCCAGCAGCCCCTTGGACACCGGGGAGCTGTTTTTT. It encodes CASSPLDTGELFF.

With regard to this clonotype: It may be a read error: a sequence one base away is much more abundant. The chain uses TRBV4-1 and TRBJ2-1, with D possibly called TRBD1 or TRBD2 (5 bases each). CDR1 MGHRA and CDR2 YSYEKL come from the germline V gene. The CDR3 spans 14 residues. CDR3 nucleotides: TGCGCCTGCAGCCACCCGGCTGAGGGGAATGAGCAGTTCTTC. As protein: CACSHPAEGNEQFF.

This clonotype has a count of ten or more. The rearrangement joins TRBV20-1 to TRBJ1-5; weak D call: TRBD1 (6 bases). V was cut by 0 bases and J by 9 bases, with 21 bases left in between. CDR1 and CDR2 from the germline V gene are DFQATT and SNEGSKA (reference sequence). This CDR3 comprises 16 residues. For the CDR3, the DNA is TGCAGTGCTAGAGATTCTTTGGACAGTCGTAAGCCGCCCCAGCATTTT. It encodes CSARDSLDSRKPPQHF.

This clonotype was recorded at least ten times. The V call is TRBV29-1, the J call TRBJ2-3; 13 nucleotides line up with TRBD2. V was pared by 5 bases and J by 0 bases, with 8 bases of the junction left unmatched. Germline CDR1 SQVTM, CDR2 ANQGSEA. The CDR3 consists of 17 residues. CDR3 protein: CSVFPTSGGPSTDTQYF. In DNA, the CDR3 is TGCAGCGTTTTCCCGACTAGCGGGGGGCCCAGCACAGATACGCAGTATTTT.

This clonotype was seen at least ten times. This chain links TRBV4-2 with TRBJ2-1; 8 bases agree with TRBD2. With V trimmed by 2 bases and J by 9 bases, 9 bases remained unmatched. This CDR3 contains 15 residues. Germline V CDR1 and CDR2: LGHNA, YNFKEQ. The CDR3 DNA is TGTGCCAGCAGCCAATCCGGGACTAGTTTTGTTGAGCAGTTCTTC. It codes for CASSQSGTSFVEQFF.

This clonotype occurred many times. V gene TRBV6-5 combines with J gene TRBJ2-7, with D tentatively TRBD1 (6 bases). Germline V CDR1 and CDR2: MNHEY, SVGAGI. This CDR3 spans 17 amino acids. The V end was cut by 2 bases, the J end by 7 bases, with 24 bases between. CDR3 loop: CASSYRRGRGTTREQYF. CDR3 nucleotide sequence: TGTGCCAGCAGTTACCGCAGGGGCAGGGGTACTACGAGGGAGCAGTACTTC.

This clonotype was seen many times. The chain recombines TRBV7-9 with TRBJ1-6; TRBD1 matches at 8 bases. CDR3 length equals 17 residues. CDR1 SEHNR and CDR2 FQNEAQ come from the germline V gene (reference sequence). V shed 2 bases and J 5 bases; nucleotides not matched to a gene: 8. CDR3: CASSLPYPGGDNSPLHF. CDR3 DNA sequence: TGTGCCAGCAGCTTACCCTATCCAGGGGGCGATAATTCACCCCTCCACTTT.

The chain carries TRBV6-5 and TRBJ1-1; D not certain. Trimming took 4 bases from V and 4 from J, leaving 10 bases between them. There are 13 residues in the CDR3. CDR1 is MNHEY and CDR2 is SVGAGI in the germline V gene. The CDR3 sequence: CASSLGSGTEAFF. The CDR3 DNA reads TGTGCCAGCAGTTTGGGGTCGGGCACTGAAGCTTTCTTT.

The rearrangement links TRBV20-1 to TRBJ2-5; TRBD1 matches 8 bases. The CDR3 sequence is 13 residues long. The V gene's germline CDR1 is DFQATT and CDR2 SNEGSKA (reference sequence). J was trimmed by 5 bases and V by 6 bases; bases with no gene match: 8. The CDR3 DNA is TGCAGTGCCTTGACAGGGGCGGGGGAGACCCAGTACTTC. It encodes CSALTGAGETQYF.

The sample holds many counts of this clonotype. Written as DNA, the CDR3 is TGTGCCAGCAAGGAGTATGTGGGCCAAGAGACCCAGTACTTC. Protein sequence: CASKEYVGQETQYF. V is TRBV6-5 and J is TRBJ2-5; no firm D call. Trimming stripped 7 bases from V and 1 base from J, with 13 bases between. This CDR3 is 14 amino acids long. Germline V CDR1 and CDR2: MNHEY, SVGAGI.

This clonotype was found many times. This chain links TRBV10-1 with TRBJ1-2, with D maybe TRBD1 (5 bases). The V end was cut by 2 bases, the J end by 8 bases, with 12 bases between. The CDR3 sequence is 13 residues long. The germline CDR1 and CDR2 sequences are WNHNN and SYGVQD (reference sequence). In nucleotides, the CDR3 is TGCGCCAGCAGTGAGGGGACCTCCCGGGGCTACACCTTC. Protein product: CASSEGTSRGYTF.

There are many counts of this clonotype. The gene calls are TRBV20-1 and TRBJ2-7; 7 bases fit TRBD1. Germline values: CDR1 DFQATT, CDR2 SNEGSKA (reference sequence). The V and J ends lost 5 bases and 3 bases, in that order; junction bases with no gene match: 10. This CDR3 region has 14 residues. CDR3 in amino acids: CSAAGTVSNYEQYF. CDR3 coding DNA: TGCAGTGCTGCTGGGACAGTTTCTAACTACGAGCAGTACTTC.

This clonotype occurred many times. CDR3 protein: CASSPSAGNPYEQYF. CDR3 in DNA: TGTGCCAGCTCACCCTCAGCGGGGAACCCTTACGAGCAGTACTTC. The chain uses TRBV18 and TRBJ2-7; 7 bases line up with TRBD2. Looked up from germline, CDR1 is KGHSH and CDR2 is LQKENI. Trimming cost V 3 bases and J 4 bases; bases outside gene matches: 9. This CDR3 spans 15 amino acids. Together with reference TRBV18 and TRBJ2-7, the CDR3 gives the full variable domain: NAGVMQNPRHLVRRRGQEARLRCSPMKGHSHVYWYRQLPEEGLKFMVYLQKENIIDESGMPKERFSAEFPKEGPSILRIQQVVRGDSAAYFCASSPSAGNPYEQYFGPGTRLTVT.

This clonotype was seen at least ten times. The chain combines TRBV9 with TRBJ2-3; 8 bases line up with TRBD2. The length of the CDR3 is 15 residues. Trimming took 0 bases from V and 6 from J; bases not matched to a gene: 6. CDR1 and CDR2 (germline): SGDLS, YYNGEE. DNA for the CDR3: TGTGCCAGCAGCGTAGACGGGAGGGTAGGGGATACGCAGTATTTT. This codes for CASSVDGRVGDTQYF.

This clonotype appeared many times. The chain employs TRBV7-9 and TRBJ2-7; 7 nucleotides match TRBD1. This CDR3 comprises 13 residues. Germline V CDR1 and CDR2: SEHNR, FQNEAQ (reference sequence). J was trimmed by 2 bases and V by 11 bases; bases with no gene match: 9. CDR3 in amino acids: CAGQATRTYEQYF. The CDR3 DNA reads as TGTGCCGGACAGGCCACGCGGACCTACGAGCAGTACTTC.

This clonotype was seen repeatedly, ten times or more. J is TRBJ2-3 and V is TRBV7-9, with 7 bases aligning to TRBD2. The germline CDR1 and CDR2 sequences are SEHNR and FQNEAQ (reference sequence). The CDR3 length is 14 residues. After removal of 1 base from V and 2 bases from J, the junction contained 0 bases not matched to a gene. This CDR3 reads CASSLGLATDTQYF. The CDR3 nucleotides are TGTGCCAGCAGCTTAGGACTAGCCACAGATACGCAGTATTTT.